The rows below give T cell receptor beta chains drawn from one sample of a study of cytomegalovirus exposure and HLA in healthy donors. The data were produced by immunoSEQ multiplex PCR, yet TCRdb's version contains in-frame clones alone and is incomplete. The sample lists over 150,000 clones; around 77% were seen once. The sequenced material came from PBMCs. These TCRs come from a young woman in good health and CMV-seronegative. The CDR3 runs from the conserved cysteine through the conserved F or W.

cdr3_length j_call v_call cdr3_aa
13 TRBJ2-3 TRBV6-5 CASSFSGGGTQYF
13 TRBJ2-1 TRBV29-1 CSARGGYSNEQFF
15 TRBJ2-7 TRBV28 CASRLRTGESYEQYF
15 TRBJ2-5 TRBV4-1 CASSQFQGAGETQYF
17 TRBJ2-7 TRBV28 CASSLRKSRLSGGEQYF
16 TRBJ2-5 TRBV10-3 CAITTTQGLGQETQYF
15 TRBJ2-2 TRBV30 CAWSVLGRDTGELFF
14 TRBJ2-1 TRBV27 CASSPGSIYNEQFF
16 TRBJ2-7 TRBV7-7 CASSLYPGLVGYEQYF
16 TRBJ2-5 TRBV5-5 CASSLGGAGGLETQYF
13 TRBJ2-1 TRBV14 CASSQVWGGEQFF
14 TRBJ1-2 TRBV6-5 CASSQDGLGYGYPF
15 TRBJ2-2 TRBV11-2 CASSRGWAGDGELFF
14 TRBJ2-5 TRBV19 CASSIRAGRETQYF
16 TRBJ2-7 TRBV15 CATSSPGLAGTYEQYF
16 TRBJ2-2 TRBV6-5 CASSSRLAGAAGELFF
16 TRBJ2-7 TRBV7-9 CSSSLGLAGAGHEQYF
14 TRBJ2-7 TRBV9 CASSPGTSLYEQYF
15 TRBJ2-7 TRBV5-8 CASSWVPTGGYEQYF
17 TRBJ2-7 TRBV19 CASSIDPSGRVRIGQYF
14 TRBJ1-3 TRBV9 CASSVRYTGNTIYF
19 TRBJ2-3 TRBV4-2 CASSPRRDWGINRTDTQYF
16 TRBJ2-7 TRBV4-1 CASSQVGQRQSYEQYF
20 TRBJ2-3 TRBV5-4 CASSPVFLGAGTGNTDTQYF
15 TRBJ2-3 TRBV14 CASSILRGRGDTQYF
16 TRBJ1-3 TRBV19 CASSLDGEGDRNTIYF
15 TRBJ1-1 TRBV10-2 CASSEPQGANTEAFF
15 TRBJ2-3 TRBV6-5 CASSYSRGGAWTQYF
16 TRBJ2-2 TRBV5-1 CASSLDRNANTGELFF
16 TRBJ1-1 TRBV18 CASSPRTPPLYTEAFF
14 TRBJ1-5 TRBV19 CASSIIGGGQPQHF
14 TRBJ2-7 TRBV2 CASSRLAVSYEQYF
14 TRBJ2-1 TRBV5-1 CASSPLAGVGEQFF
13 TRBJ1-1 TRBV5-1 CASSLDSIKLAFF
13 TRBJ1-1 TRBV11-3 CASSLRDNTEAFF
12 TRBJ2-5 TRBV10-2 CASSDHKETQYF
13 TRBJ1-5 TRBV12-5 CASGLLANQPQHF
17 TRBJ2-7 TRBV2 CASSEARRGGGGTEQYF
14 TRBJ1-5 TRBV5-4 CASSQGRPNQPQHF